These 24 T cell receptor beta chains were sequenced from one sample in a study of blood T cell repertoires in COVID-19. The assay was immunoSEQ multiplex PCR, and TCRdb's table has in-frame clones only and misses some. The sample lists 200,000 to 300,000 clones; over 80% were seen once. Sequencing input: peripheral blood. These receptor sequences come from a woman aged 35 to 49 who had recovered from COVID-19.

CDR3: CASSPRGLGGTDTQYF. CDR3 DNA sequence: TGTGCCAGCAGCCCTAGGGGACTTGGCGGGACAGATACGCAGTATTTT. The chain employs TRBV7-8 and TRBJ2-3, with a weak D call TRBD2 (6 bases). This CDR3 is 16 amino acids long. Trimming pared 5 bases from V and 3 bases from J, leaving 18 bases between. The germline V gene has CDR1 SGHVS and CDR2 FQNEAQ.

This chain connects TRBV3-1 (or the pseudogene TRBV3-2) to TRBJ1-5, with D uncertain. CDR3 length equals 14 residues. From germline, CDR1 is LGHDT and CDR2 YNNKEL (reference sequence). Between the trimmed V and J ends, which lost 3 bases and 7 bases, there was a span of 13 bases. CDR3 DNA sequence: TGTGCCAGCAGCCAGACTCCCGAGTTACAGCCCCAGCATTTT. This translates into CASSQTPELQPQHF.

The chain links TRBV6-7 to TRBJ1-3; 9 positions agree with TRBD1. TRBV6-7 is an ORF, with its function uncertain. There are 15 residues in the CDR3. The trim removed 6 bases at V and 2 bases at J, leaving 5 bases unmatched. CDR3 DNA: TGTGCCAGCAGCCCGACAGGGGGTCCTGGAAACACCATATATTTT. Encoded protein: CASSPTGGPGNTIYF.

The CDR3 protein is CASSSQGFDEQYF. DNA for the CDR3: TGTGCCAGCAGTTCACAGGGTTTCGACGAGCAGTACTTC. The gene calls are TRBV6-5 and TRBJ2-7; a possible D gene is TRBD1 (6 bases). This CDR3 region has 13 residues. Germline V gene sequence: CDR1 MNHEY, CDR2 SVGAGI. V was trimmed by 4 bases and J by 5 bases, leaving 12 bases between them.

The table lists this clone with a count of one. The rearrangement joins TRBV4-3 to TRBJ1-2, with 7 bases aligning to TRBD1. Germline loops: CDR1 LGHNA, CDR2 YSLEER. The CDR3 extends over 15 amino acids. J was trimmed by 4 bases and V by 0 bases; bases with no gene match: 5. Here the CDR3 DNA reads TGCGCCAGCAGCCAAGATGCACAGGGGAGCTATGGCTACACCTTC. Residues: CASSQDAQGSYGYTF.

The chain carries TRBV6-6 and TRBJ2-7; D remains ambiguous. V gave up 2 bases and J gave up 0 bases, with 5 bases separating them. This CDR3 comprises 13 residues. CDR1 is MNHNY, CDR2 SVGAGI, per germline (reference sequence). As DNA, the CDR3 is TGTGCCAGCAGTTACGCAGGCTCCTACGAGCAGTACTTC. The encoded protein is CASSYAGSYEQYF.

The chain recombines TRBV3-1 (or the pseudogene TRBV3-2) with TRBJ1-1, with D unresolved. The CDR3 contains 12 residues. V lost 1 base, J lost 7 bases, and 7 bases lay in between. The germline V gene encodes CDR1 LGHDT and CDR2 YNNKEL (reference sequence). The CDR3 reads CASSQGWSEAFF. The CDR3, as DNA: TGTGCCAGCAGCCAAGGTTGGAGTGAAGCTTTCTTT.

This chain joins TRBV11-3 and TRBJ2-5; maybe TRBD1 (5 bases). Germline CDR1 and CDR2: SGHNT and YENEEA. The CDR3 extends over 12 amino acids. V gave up 3 bases and J gave up 5 bases, with 7 bases separating them. The CDR3 is CASSFAGETQYF. The CDR3 bases are TGTGCCAGCAGCTTCGCAGGGGAGACCCAGTACTTC.

The chain has TRBV2 and TRBJ1-2; the match to TRBD1 covers 10 bases. The V and J ends lost 5 bases and 2 bases, in that order; junction bases with no gene match: 2. Germline assignment: CDR1 SNHLY and CDR2 FYNNEI. CDR3 length: 14 amino acids. The CDR3 loop reads CASSPDRGNYGYTF. The CDR3 nucleotides are TGTGCCAGCAGTCCGGACAGGGGGAACTATGGCTACACCTTC. Full variable domain (missing parts from reference TRBV2 and TRBJ1-2): EPEVTQTPSHQVTQMGQEVILRCVPISNHLYFYWYRQILGQKVEFLVSFYNNEISEKSEIFDDQFSVERPDGSNFTLKIRSTKLEDSAMYFCASSPDRGNYGYTFGSGTRLTVV.

This clone was recorded a few times. CDR3 protein: CASSLALNRGKPLWGYTF. The CDR3 DNA is TGTGCCAGCAGCTTAGCGCTTAACAGGGGTAAACCTCTATGGGGCTACACCTTC. The rearrangement joins TRBV7-9 to TRBJ1-2, with 7 positions matching TRBD1. Germline CDR1 SEHNR, CDR2 FQNEAQ (reference sequence). Losses at the gene ends were 0 bases for V and 8 bases for J; bases not matched to a gene: 18. The CDR3 is 18 residues long.

The genes are TRBV4-1 and TRBJ2-5, with 8 bases matching TRBD1. Trimming took 2 bases from V and 5 from J; bases not matched to a gene: 10. Germline CDR1 and CDR2: MGHRA and YSYEKL. The CDR3 consists of 16 residues. The CDR3 DNA is TGCGCCAGCAGCCAACCCGGACAGGGAACTTGGGAGACCCAGTACTTC. It encodes CASSQPGQGTWETQYF.

This clone was seen a few times. The V gene is TRBV30, the J gene TRBJ1-1, with TRBD1 matching over 7 bases. The germline gives CDR1 GTSNPN, CDR2 SVGIG (reference sequence). This CDR3 region has 14 residues. The V gene end was trimmed by 4 bases and the J gene end by 3 bases; junction bases not matched to a gene: 8. CDR3 sequence (DNA): TGTGCCTGGAATGAAAAGGGGGCGTACACTGAAGCTTTCTTT. Residues: CAWNEKGAYTEAFF.

This clone was found a few times. The rearrangement uses TRBV5-1 and TRBJ1-1, with D possibly matching TRBD1 (5 bases). Looked up from germline, CDR1 is SGHRS and CDR2 is YFSETQ. The V end was cut by 1 base, the J end by 5 bases, with 12 bases between. The CDR3 is 14 amino acids. CDR3 sequence reads: CASSLMASGTEAFF. CDR3 sequence (DNA): TGCGCCAGCAGCTTGATGGCTTCAGGGACTGAAGCTTTCTTT.

This chain joins TRBV19 and TRBJ2-1; 13 bases fit TRBD2. Germline V gives CDR1 LNHDA, CDR2 SQIVND (reference sequence). The J segment lost 8 bases and the V segment lost 5 bases, leaving 6 bases of the junction unmatched. The CDR3 spans 15 residues. The CDR3 DNA reads TGTGCCAGTAGTGACGGACTAGCGGGGGTCTATGAGCAGTTCTTC. It is translated as CASSDGLAGVYEQFF.

V gene TRBV29-1 combines with J gene TRBJ2-7; D not certain. Between the trimmed V and J ends, which lost 6 bases and 6 bases, there was a span of 12 bases. Germline V gene lookup returns CDR1 SQVTM and CDR2 ANQGSEA. The CDR3 is 11 residues long. The DNA of the CDR3 is TGCAGCGTGGCCATTGGAGTCGAGCAGTACTTC. The encoded protein is CSVAIGVEQYF.

The chain combines TRBV20-1 with TRBJ1-1, with a tentative D call TRBD1 (6 bases). V lost 3 bases, J lost 1 base, and 9 bases lay in between. The CDR3 sequence is 13 residues long. The V gene's germline CDR1 is DFQATT and CDR2 SNEGSKA (reference sequence). CDR3 sequence (DNA): TGCAGTGCTAGTCTGACAGGGAACACTGAAGCTTTCTTT. Residues: CSASLTGNTEAFF.

The V and J genes are TRBV6-5 and TRBJ2-3; D may be TRBD1 (5 bases). The CDR3 covers 14 residues. The germline V gene has CDR1 MNHEY and CDR2 SVGAGI. V was trimmed by 10 bases and J by 1 base, leaving 15 bases between them. In DNA form, the CDR3 reads TGTGCCACCAAAGGGGCTTGGGGCACAGATACGCAGTATTTT. Protein sequence: CATKGAWGTDTQYF.

CDR3 loop: CASTQGLGEQYF. The DNA of the CDR3 is TGTGCCAGCACTCAGGGGTTGGGGGAGCAGTACTTC. The V and J genes are TRBV6-6 and TRBJ2-7; D perhaps matches TRBD1 (6 bases). This CDR3 region has 12 residues. Trimming cost V 7 bases and J 7 bases, with 14 bases left between them. CDR1 and CDR2 from the germline V gene are MNHNY and SVGAGI (reference sequence).

The chain uses TRBV13 and TRBJ2-1, with D perhaps matching TRBD1 (6 bases). V lost 1 base and J 6 bases, leaving 10 bases between the germline ends. The germline V gene has CDR1 PRHDT and CDR2 FYEKMQ (reference sequence). The CDR3 runs to 14 residues. The CDR3 sequence is CASSLEQGSNEQFF. The DNA of the CDR3 is TGTGCCAGCAGCTTAGAACAGGGAAGCAATGAGCAGTTCTTC.

CDR3 loop: CASSQIFGATGDTQYF. The CDR3 region has the DNA TGCGCCAGCAGCCAAATTTTCGGCGCTACGGGGGATACGCAGTATTTT. This rearrangement joins TRBV4-3 to TRBJ2-3; TRBD2 might be the D (5 bases). The ends were cut back, 2 bases at V and 6 bases at J, with 18 bases in the middle. The CDR3 length is 16 residues. In germline, CDR1 is LGHNA, CDR2 YSLEER.

This chain uses TRBV6-5 with TRBJ1-2, with 8 bases that match TRBD1. The CDR3 runs 14 residues. Germline values: CDR1 MNHEY, CDR2 SVGAGI. The junction had 6 bases not matched to a gene; V was cut back by 6 bases and J by 3 bases. CDR3 region: CASSRQGWDYGYTF. CDR3 sequence (DNA): TGTGCCAGCAGCCGACAGGGGTGGGACTATGGCTACACCTTC.

This chain links TRBV4-3 with TRBJ2-2, with a possible D match to TRBD2 (5 bases). The CDR3 consists of 12 residues. V lost 3 bases and J 7 bases, leaving 6 bases between the germline ends. Germline lookup yields CDR1 LGHNA and CDR2 YSLEER. CDR3: CASSHRGGELFF. The CDR3 coding sequence is TGCGCCAGCAGCCACCGGGGCGGGGAGCTGTTTTTT.

This sequence joins TRBV7-2 and TRBJ1-2; D is perhaps TRBD1 (5 bases). CDR3 length equals 16 residues. CDR1 SGHTA and CDR2 FQGNSA come from the germline V gene. V dropped 5 bases and J dropped 4 bases, with 20 bases sitting between them. CDR3 in amino acids: CASSLGGPGIVYGYTF. CDR3 DNA sequence: TGTGCCAGCAGCCTCGGGGGACCGGGAATAGTCTATGGCTACACCTTC.

The J gene is TRBJ2-1, the V gene TRBV7-9; no clear D. In germline, CDR1 is SEHNR, CDR2 FQNEAQ (reference sequence). Trimming stripped 1 base from V and 5 bases from J, with 6 bases between. The CDR3 totals 13 residues. CDR3 nucleotide sequence: TGTGCCAGCAGCTTAGATCGAGACAATGAGCAGTTCTTC. This translates into CASSLDRDNEQFF. The full variable domain, its missing parts supplied by reference TRBV7-9 and TRBJ2-1, is DTGVSQNPRHKITKRGQNVTFRCDPISEHNRLYWYRQTLGQGPEFLTYFQNEAQLEKSRLLSDRFSAERPKGSFSTLEIQRTEQGDSAMYLCASSLDRDNEQFFGPGTRLTVL.